Below, 18 T cell receptor beta chains from the same sample are listed, as sequenced in a study of blood T cell repertoires in COVID-19. The method was immunoSEQ multiplex PCR; TCRdb's version includes in-frame clones alone and lacks a portion of them. This table has 140,000 to 150,000 clones, approximately 78% appearing once. The specimen was PBMCs or T cells enriched from blood (not recorded which). The receptors shown here come from a woman aged 50 to 60 who had recovered from COVID-19.

V is TRBV2 and J is TRBJ2-7, with 9 bases that match TRBD1. CDR3 length equals 14 residues. J gave up 2 bases and V 6 bases, and 5 bases lay outside the gene matches. Germline CDR1 is SNHLY and CDR2 is FYNNEI. The CDR3 loop is CASRATGGAYEQYF. In nucleotides, the CDR3 is TGTGCCAGCAGGGCGACAGGGGGGGCCTACGAGCAGTACTTC.

The CDR3 region has the DNA TGCGCCAGCAGCGCCGGGACTAGTCCGGATCAGTACTTC. Protein sequence: CASSAGTSPDQYF. V is TRBV5-1 and J is TRBJ2-4, with 8 bases that match TRBD2. V gave up 4 bases and J gave up 12 bases; unmatched junction bases: 9. Germline CDR1 SGHRS, CDR2 YFSETQ. This CDR3 contains 13 residues.

This clone was counted between two and nine times. The V gene is TRBV15, the J gene TRBJ1-1; weak D call: TRBD1 (6 bases). This CDR3 comprises 14 residues. Per the germline V gene, CDR1 is LNHNV and CDR2 is YYDKDF (reference sequence). V lost 3 bases and J 5 bases, leaving 13 bases between the germline ends. As DNA, the CDR3 is TGTGCCACCAGCAGTGTACAGGGTTGGACTGAAGCTTTCTTT. Amino acids: CATSSVQGWTEAFF.

The chain joins TRBV7-2 to TRBJ1-5; the D is unclear. Trimming stripped 3 bases from V and 0 bases from J, with 9 bases between. The CDR3 is made up of 15 amino acids. Germline V gene lookup returns CDR1 SGHTA and CDR2 FQGNSA. The CDR3 protein is CASSFRGNSNQPQHF. In DNA form, the CDR3 reads TGTGCCAGCAGCTTTCGCGGTAATAGCAATCAGCCCCAGCATTTT.

Here the CDR3 DNA reads TGTGCCAGCAGTTTTCTAGCGGGGGACAATGAGCAGTTCTTC. Translation gives CASSFLAGDNEQFF. The chain carries TRBV27 and TRBJ2-1; TRBD2 matches at 10 bases. CDR3 length: 14 residues. Germline-derived CDR1 and CDR2 are MNHEY and SMNVEV (reference sequence). The V gene end was trimmed by 3 bases and the J gene end by 5 bases; junction bases not matched to a gene: 1.

The chain employs TRBV6-5 and TRBJ1-2; 7 nucleotides align to TRBD1. CDR3 length: 13 amino acids. From germline, CDR1 is MNHEY and CDR2 SVGAGI. Germline trimming cut 7 bases from V and 4 bases from J; bases unmatched to any gene: 6. In nucleotides, the CDR3 is TGTGCCAGCATTTCTGCAGGGGGCTATGGCTACACCTTC. It codes for CASISAGGYGYTF.

CDR3 residues: CASSGRENTEAFF. The CDR3 DNA sequence: TGTGCCAGTAGCGGACGGGAGAACACTGAAGCTTTCTTT. The chain recombines TRBV19 with TRBJ1-1; D ambiguous. Trimming stripped 6 bases from V and 1 base from J, with 9 bases between. The CDR3 sequence is 13 residues long. Germline V lookup: CDR1 LNHDA, CDR2 SQIVND (reference sequence).

The rearrangement joins TRBV7-2 to TRBJ2-7; a weak D match, TRBD2 (5 bases). The germline CDR1 and CDR2 sequences are SGHTA and FQGNSA. The CDR3 consists of 13 residues. Trimming took 11 bases from V and 0 from J, leaving 14 bases between them. Here the CDR3 reads CASRGLDSYEQYF. Written as DNA, the CDR3 is TGTGCCTCAAGAGGGTTAGACTCCTACGAGCAGTACTTC.

V gene TRBV2 combines with J gene TRBJ2-3; 9 bases map to TRBD1. Germline CDR1 reads SNHLY; CDR2 reads FYNNEI. The CDR3 is 16 amino acids. V lost 3 bases and J lost 1; bases outside the gene matches: 5. This CDR3 is CASSDVQGAGTDTQYF. The CDR3 bases are TGTGCCAGCAGTGACGTACAGGGGGCTGGCACAGATACGCAGTATTTT.

The CDR3 coding sequence is TGTGCCACTCACAGGGGACCAGATACGCAGTATTTT. Its translation is CATHRGPDTQYF. The V and J genes are TRBV2 and TRBJ2-3, with 7 positions matching TRBD1. Trimming cost V 10 bases and J 4 bases; bases outside gene matches: 5. CDR1 is SNHLY and CDR2 is FYNNEI in the germline V gene. This CDR3 is 12 amino acids long.

CDR3 in DNA: TGTGCCAGCAGGAAGACAGCAGGGGGCGCAGAGACCCAGTACTTC. Translation: CASRKTAGGAETQYF. The V gene is TRBV28, the J gene TRBJ2-5, with 8 bases aligning to TRBD1. V shed 6 bases and J 4 bases; nucleotides not matched to a gene: 10. The CDR3 sequence is 15 residues long. The germline V gene encodes CDR1 MDHEN and CDR2 SYDVKM.

This CDR3 is CASGKWTGGHDEQYF. As DNA, the CDR3 is TGCGCCAGCGGGAAATGGACAGGGGGCCATGACGAGCAGTACTTC. The V and J genes are TRBV23-1 and TRBJ2-7, with TRBD1 matching 11 bases. TRBV23-1 is annotated as an ORF whose role is uncertain. The V and J ends lost 8 bases and 5 bases, in that order; junction bases with no gene match: 11. CDR3 length equals 15 residues.

The genes are TRBV4-1 and TRBJ1-5; 9 bases are shared with TRBD1. This CDR3 is 14 amino acids long. V lost 2 bases, J lost 7 bases, and 3 bases stayed unmatched. Germline CDR1 MGHRA, CDR2 YSYEKL. CDR3: CASSQTGGGQPQHF. The DNA of the CDR3 is TGCGCCAGCAGCCAAACAGGGGGCGGACAGCCCCAGCATTTT.

V and J are TRBV27 and TRBJ1-1, with 8 nucleotides matching TRBD1. V trimming: 7 bases; J trimming: 5 bases; junction bases outside the gene matches: 9. The CDR3 loop spans 14 amino acids. The germline V gene has CDR1 MNHEY and CDR2 SMNVEV (reference sequence). The CDR3 sequence: CASTDRAFGTEAFF. The CDR3 coding sequence is TGTGCCAGCACGGACAGGGCCTTTGGTACTGAAGCTTTCTTT.

In this sample, this clone turned up a few times. The chain joins TRBV9 to TRBJ1-3; D is perhaps TRBD1 (6 bases). Per germline, CDR1 SGDLS and CDR2 YYNGEE. Trimming removed 5 bases at V and 8 bases at J, with 14 bases between. CDR3 length equals 13 residues. The CDR3 reads CASRKQGTDTIYF. CDR3 DNA sequence: TGTGCCAGCAGAAAACAGGGTACGGACACCATATATTTT.

The chain links TRBV4-1 to TRBJ1-2, with D perhaps matching TRBD1 (6 bases). CDR3 length: 13 residues. CDR1 is MGHRA, CDR2 YSYEKL, per germline. V lost 0 bases and J 4 bases, leaving 6 bases between the germline ends. The CDR3 bases are TGCGCCAGCAGCCAAGAAGGGGGCTATGGCTACACCTTC. It translates to CASSQEGGYGYTF.

The gene calls are TRBV5-4 and TRBJ1-3; the D is unclear. CDR3 length: 15 residues. The V gene lost 1 base and the J gene lost 0 bases, with 8 bases spanning the gap. CDR1 is SGHNT, CDR2 YYREEE, per germline (reference sequence). CDR3 sequence reads: CASSLTSSSGNTIYF. DNA for the CDR3: TGTGCCAGCAGCTTGACCTCGAGCTCTGGAAACACCATATATTTT.

The gene calls are TRBV6-5 and TRBJ1-1; 7 nucleotides agree with TRBD1. Trimming cost V 6 bases and J 1 base; bases outside gene matches: 5. CDR1 is MNHEY and CDR2 is SVGAGI in the germline V gene. The CDR3 spans 14 residues. For the CDR3, the DNA is TGTGCCAGCAGACTAGGGGGCCGGAACACTGAAGCTTTCTTT. This codes for CASRLGGRNTEAFF.